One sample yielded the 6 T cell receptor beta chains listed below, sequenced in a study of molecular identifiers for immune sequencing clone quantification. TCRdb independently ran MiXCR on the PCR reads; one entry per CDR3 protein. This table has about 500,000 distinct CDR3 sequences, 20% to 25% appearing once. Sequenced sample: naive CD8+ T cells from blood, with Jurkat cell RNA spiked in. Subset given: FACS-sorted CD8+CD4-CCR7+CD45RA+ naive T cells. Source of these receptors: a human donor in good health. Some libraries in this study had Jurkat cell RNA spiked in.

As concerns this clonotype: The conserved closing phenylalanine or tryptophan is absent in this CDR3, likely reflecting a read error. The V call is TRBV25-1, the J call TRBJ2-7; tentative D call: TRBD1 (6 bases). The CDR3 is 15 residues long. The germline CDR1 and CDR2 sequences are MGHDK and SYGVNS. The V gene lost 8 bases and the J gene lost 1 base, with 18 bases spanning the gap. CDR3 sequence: CASQGPGVGSYEQYL. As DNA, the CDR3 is TGTGCCAGCCAGGGTCCAGGGGTCGGATCCTACGAGCAGTACCTC.

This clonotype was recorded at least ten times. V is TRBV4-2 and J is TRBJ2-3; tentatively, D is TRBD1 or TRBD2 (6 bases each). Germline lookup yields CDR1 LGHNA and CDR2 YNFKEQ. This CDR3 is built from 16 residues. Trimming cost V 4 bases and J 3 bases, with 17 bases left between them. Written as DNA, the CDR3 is TGTGCCAGCAGCCCGCGACAGGCTCTAGCGACAGATACGCAGTATTTT. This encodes CASSPRQALATDTQYF.

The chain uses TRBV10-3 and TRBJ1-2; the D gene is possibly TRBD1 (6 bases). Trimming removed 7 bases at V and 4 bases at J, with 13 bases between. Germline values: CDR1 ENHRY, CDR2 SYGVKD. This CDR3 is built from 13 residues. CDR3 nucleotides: TGTGCCATCAAGGCCGGACAGATCTATGGCTACACCTTC. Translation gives CAIKAGQIYGYTF.

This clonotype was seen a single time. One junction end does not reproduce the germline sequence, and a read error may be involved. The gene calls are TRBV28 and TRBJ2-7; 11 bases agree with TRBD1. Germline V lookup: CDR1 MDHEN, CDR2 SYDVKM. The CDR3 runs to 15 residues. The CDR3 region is CASSDPGQGDYGQYF. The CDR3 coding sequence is TGTGCCAGCAGTGATCCGGGACAGGGGGATTACGGGCAGTACTTC.

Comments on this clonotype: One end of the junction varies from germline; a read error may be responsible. Here the CDR3 DNA reads TGTGCCAGCAGCTTAGGGCCGAACACTGAAGCTTCCTTT. Translation gives CASSLGPNTEASF. V is TRBV7-2 and J is TRBJ1-1; no clear D gene. The CDR3 is 13 residues long. CDR1 and CDR2 from the germline V gene are SGHTA and FQGNSA.

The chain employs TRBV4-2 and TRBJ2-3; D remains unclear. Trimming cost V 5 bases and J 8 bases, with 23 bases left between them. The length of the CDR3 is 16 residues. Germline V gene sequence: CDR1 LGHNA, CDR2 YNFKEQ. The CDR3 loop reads CASSVLNEVLGVTQYF. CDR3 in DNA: TGTGCCAGCAGCGTCCTTAATGAGGTTCTTGGTGTTACGCAGTATTTT.